The sequence of this T cell receptor (beta chain) was determined in a study of cytomegalovirus exposure and HLA in healthy donors. Notes on this clone: Its antigen is not known.

Whole-study results and caveats: Accurate prediction of HLA-A and HLA-B alleles (for most subjects) was reportedly achieved from TCR beta sequences. Presence/absence analyses treated sequencing depth as roughly uniform across donors. Several of the most significant clusters appeared, in a later analysis, to be linked to common viral pathogens.

Primers for the PCR totalled 60 Vbeta and 13 Jbeta. Generated by immunoSEQ multiplex PCR, the TCRdb table keeps only in-frame clones and is missing some. The top ten clones hold 1.3% of a sample with about 190,000 clones, over 70% of them seen once. V gave up 2 bases and J gave up 0 bases; unmatched junction bases: 16. Germline lookup yields CDR1 KGHSH and CDR2 LQKENI. The CDR3 extends over 22 amino acids. Every donor was a healthy person donating bone marrow. The clonotype originates from a man younger than 45 in good health and CMV-seronegative. The V gene is TRBV18, the J gene TRBJ2-6; TRBD1 agrees at 10 bases. The source material was PBMCs. The CDR3 region has the DNA TGTGCCAGCTCACCAGAGACAGGGGGCCCATGGGGGCACCTCTCTGGGGCCAACGTCCTGACTTTC. Its protein product is CASSPETGGPWGHLSGANVLTF.